The 27 T cell receptor beta chains below come from one sample, sequenced in a study of blood T cells in healthy people across ages. Primed by a sample-barcoded 5' primer and a J-beta primer mix, a second PCR proceeded for roughly 6 to 12 cycles. MiXCR, run by TCRdb on the 5' RACE reads, gives a single entry per CDR3 protein. Altogether over 1,300,000 distinct CDR3 sequences are present, around 59% being singletons, with the ten largest covering roughly 7%. Sequencing was carried out using blood. The receptors originated from a man younger than 35 in good health.

The chain has TRBV10-2 and TRBJ2-3; 9 bases map to TRBD1. After removal of 6 bases from V and 2 bases from J, the junction contained 6 bases not matched to a gene. CDR3 size: 15 residues. CDR1 WSHSY and CDR2 SAAADI come from the germline V gene. Here the CDR3 reads CASRQQGAITDTQYF. For the CDR3, the DNA is TGCGCCAGCAGGCAACAGGGGGCCATCACAGATACGCAGTATTTT.

The CDR3 region has the DNA TGTGCCAGCAGCTTAACCGGATCTGGGACGCAGTATTTT. Translated, it gives CASSLTGSGTQYF. This chain links TRBV7-9 with TRBJ2-3, with unresolved D. Trimming took 2 bases from V and 9 from J, leaving 12 bases between them. Germline V gives CDR1 SEHNR, CDR2 FQNEAQ (reference sequence). This CDR3 contains 13 residues.

The J gene is TRBJ2-7, the V gene TRBV6-5; D is unclear. The CDR3 runs to 15 residues. V was cut by 2 bases and J by 0 bases, with 11 bases left in between. Per germline, CDR1 MNHEY and CDR2 SVGAGI. CDR3 region: CASSYGLGASYEQYF. The DNA of the CDR3 is TGTGCCAGCAGTTACGGGTTAGGAGCCTCCTACGAGCAGTACTTC.

In nucleotides, the CDR3 is TGCGCCAGCAGCTTGGGCGGGACTGGCTTATGGGAGACCCAGTACTTC. This gives the protein CASSLGGTGLWETQYF. This chain uses TRBV5-1 with TRBJ2-5; TRBD2 is a possible D gene (6 bases). The CDR3 totals 16 residues. CDR1 is SGHRS, CDR2 YFSETQ, per germline. V was cut by 0 bases and J by 5 bases, with 17 bases left in between.

V is TRBV5-6 and J is TRBJ2-7; D perhaps matches TRBD2 (7 bases). CDR1 is SGHDT, CDR2 YYEEEE, per germline. The CDR3 has 14 amino acids. The germline V and J ends were trimmed by 7 bases and 1 base, with 15 bases remaining between them. In DNA form, the CDR3 reads TGTGCCAGCCGCTATAGGGGGGGTTCCTACGAGCAGTACTTC. Translation: CASRYRGGSYEQYF.

The rearrangement uses TRBV2 and TRBJ2-6; D uncertain. Germline assignment: CDR1 SNHLY and CDR2 FYNNEI. The CDR3 extends over 14 amino acids. V lost 7 bases and J lost 1, with 8 bases in between. The CDR3: CASKGESGANVLTF. Written as DNA, the CDR3 is TGTGCCAGCAAGGGCGAGTCTGGGGCCAACGTCCTGACTTTC.

The rearrangement links TRBV7-2 to TRBJ2-3; TRBD1 agrees at 7 bases. This CDR3 contains 15 residues. The V and J ends lost 2 bases and 6 bases, in that order; junction bases with no gene match: 8. From germline, CDR1 is SGHTA and CDR2 FQGNSA. CDR3 protein: CASSLLSGGVDTQYF. The CDR3, as DNA: TGTGCCAGCAGCTTACTCTCAGGGGGTGTTGATACGCAGTATTTT.

This rearrangement joins TRBV12-3 or TRBV12-4 to TRBJ1-2; TRBD1 matches 8 bases. The CDR3 sequence is 14 residues long. V lost 6 bases, J lost 4 bases, and 7 bases stayed unmatched. The CDR3 is CASRSTGEGYGYTF. The CDR3 nucleotides read TGTGCCAGCAGGTCGACAGGGGAGGGCTATGGCTACACCTTC.

In this sample, this clonotype turned up once. The gene calls are TRBV14 and TRBJ1-4, with D unresolved. The CDR3 spans 15 residues. Trimming removed 4 bases from V and 8 bases from J, with 17 bases in between. The V gene's germline CDR1 is SGHDN and CDR2 FVKESK. CDR3 sequence (DNA): TGTGCCAGCAGCCGCACATTGCGGGTGGACGAAAAACTGTTTTTT. Its protein is CASSRTLRVDEKLFF.

V is TRBV28 and J is TRBJ2-7; 7 bases are shared with TRBD1. Germline lookup yields CDR1 MDHEN and CDR2 SYDVKM. Trimming cost V 8 bases and J 2 bases; bases outside gene matches: 6. CDR3 length: 13 amino acids. The CDR3 nucleotides read TGTGCCAGCGGCCACAGGGGTACCTACGAGCAGTACTTC. Its protein product is CASGHRGTYEQYF.

CDR3 coding DNA: TGCAGTGCCCCCCCCCGGGCGAGCTCCTACAATGAGCAGTTCTTC. The encoded protein is CSAPPRASSYNEQFF. This chain links TRBV20-1 with TRBJ2-1, with D hard to call. This CDR3 has 15 amino acids. The germline CDR1 and CDR2 sequences are DFQATT and SNEGSKA (reference sequence). The germline V and J ends were trimmed by 6 bases and 0 bases, with 15 bases remaining between them.

The CDR3 loop is CASSQASTQRYTF. CDR3 sequence (DNA): TGCGCCAGCAGCCAAGCGTCGACGCAGCGCTACACCTTC. The V call is TRBV4-1, the J call TRBJ1-2; D not certain. The CDR3 spans 13 residues. V lost 1 base, J lost 9 bases, and 12 bases lay in between. Germline CDR1 reads MGHRA; CDR2 reads YSYEKL.

The table lists this clonotype with a few counts. This chain joins TRBV4-1 and TRBJ1-5; D unresolved. Trimming took off 8 bases at V and 4 bases at J, with 21 bases between the two ends. The CDR3 is 16 residues long. The germline V gene encodes CDR1 MGHRA and CDR2 YSYEKL. CDR3 in DNA: TGCGCCAGCGGATCTCCCGAAGTGGGCCCAAATCAGCCCCAGCATTTT. Translated: CASGSPEVGPNQPQHF.

The J gene is TRBJ2-1, the V gene TRBV19, with D maybe TRBD2 (7 bases). The V gene's germline CDR1 is LNHDA and CDR2 SQIVND (reference sequence). This CDR3 is built from 16 residues. Trimming cost V 3 bases and J 4 bases, with 16 bases left between them. The CDR3 nucleotides are TGTGCCAGTAGTATTAGGGCGGGGGCCGCGTACAATGAGCAGTTCTTC. It is translated as CASSIRAGAAYNEQFF. Together with reference TRBV19 and TRBJ2-1, the CDR3 gives the full variable domain: DGGITQSPKYLFRKEGQNVTLSCEQNLNHDAMYWYRQDPGQGLRLIYYSQIVNDFQKGDIAEGYSVSREKKESFPLTVTSAQKNPTAFYLCASSIRAGAAYNEQFFGPGTRLTVL.

This rearrangement joins TRBV7-8 to TRBJ2-5; D remains ambiguous. The V end was cut by 3 bases, the J end by 4 bases, with 15 bases between. Looked up from germline, CDR1 is SGHVS and CDR2 is FQNEAQ. The CDR3 loop spans 15 amino acids. The CDR3 nucleotides are TGTGCCAGCAGCTTCCAGCGAGCGCTGTTAGAGACCCAGTACTTC. Translation: CASSFQRALLETQYF.

The CDR3 DNA sequence: TGCAGCGTCAACGTCGTGGGGAGAAATGAAAAACTGTTTTTT. Amino acid sequence: CSVNVVGRNEKLFF. V and J are TRBV29-1 and TRBJ1-4; no clear D. V was trimmed by 6 bases and J by 5 bases, leaving 16 bases between them. The length of the CDR3 is 14 residues. The germline CDR1 and CDR2 sequences are SQVTM and ANQGSEA.

This clonotype was counted only a few times. The V gene is TRBV7-2, the J gene TRBJ1-4, with TRBD1 identical over 11 bases. The CDR3 is 16 residues long. Germline-derived CDR1 and CDR2 are SGHTA and FQGNSA. Trimming removed 5 bases from V and 5 bases from J; junction bases left unmatched: 7. The CDR3 nucleotides read TGTGCCAGCAGCACGGACGGGACAGGGGGGAATGAAAAACTGTTTTTT. This gives the protein CASSTDGTGGNEKLFF.

This chain joins TRBV7-9 and TRBJ2-3; 7 bases fit TRBD2. Per germline, CDR1 SEHNR and CDR2 FQNEAQ (reference sequence). V shed 3 bases, J shed 2 bases, and the junction held 8 bases outside the gene matches. The CDR3 contains 16 residues. Here the CDR3 DNA reads TGTGCCAGCAGCTTCAGGCCTAGCGGAACCACAGATACGCAGTATTTT. Translation gives CASSFRPSGTTDTQYF.

The chain joins TRBV10-3 to TRBJ2-7; 11 nucleotides match TRBD1. V was pared by 5 bases and J by 2 bases, with 5 bases of the junction left unmatched. The CDR3 spans 15 residues. Germline V gene sequence: CDR1 ENHRY, CDR2 SYGVKD. The DNA for the CDR3 is TGTGCCATCAGTCGCCCGGGACAGGGGGCCTACGAGCAGTACTTC. Residues: CAISRPGQGAYEQYF.

The rearrangement joins TRBV9 to TRBJ1-2; D gene ambiguous. CDR1 SGDLS and CDR2 YYNGEE come from the germline V gene. V was trimmed by 4 bases and J by 6 bases, leaving 10 bases between them. The CDR3 covers 12 residues. The CDR3: CASSSGRNGYTF. The DNA of the CDR3 is TGTGCCAGCAGCTCAGGCCGCAATGGCTACACCTTC.

The table lists this clonotype with a few counts. This chain links TRBV6-2 or TRBV6-3 with TRBJ1-5, with D unresolved. Germline loops: CDR1 MNHEY, CDR2 SVGEGT. This CDR3 has 14 amino acids. Deletions cut 8 bases from V and 5 bases from J, with 16 bases between. CDR3 nucleotides: TGTGCCAGCGATGCGCCACGGACCGATCAGCCCCAGCATTTT. Its translation: CASDAPRTDQPQHF.

V is TRBV20-1 and J is TRBJ2-7; 11 bases are a match to TRBD2. The V gene's germline CDR1 is DFQATT and CDR2 SNEGSKA (reference sequence). The CDR3 is 17 amino acids. The ends lost 6 bases at V and 1 base at J; junction bases unmatched: 14. The CDR3 bases are TGCAGTGCCCTGGGGCTAGCGGGGGGTTACGTGTCCTACGAGCAGTACTTC. It is translated as CSALGLAGGYVSYEQYF.

The chain carries TRBV7-2 and TRBJ2-1, with 9 bases aligning to TRBD2. Per germline, CDR1 SGHTA and CDR2 FQGNSA. Unmatched junction bases numbered 10, after V lost 5 bases and J lost 8 bases. CDR3 length equals 15 residues. The CDR3 DNA follows: TGTGCCAGCAGCATGACTAGCGGCTTTTTCTATGAGCAGTTCTTC. Translating gives CASSMTSGFFYEQFF.

The J gene is TRBJ2-5, the V gene TRBV29-1; D is ambiguous. Germline-derived CDR1 and CDR2 are SQVTM and ANQGSEA. The length of the CDR3 is 11 residues. V dropped 3 bases and J dropped 4 bases, with 6 bases sitting between them. The CDR3 nucleotides are TGCAGCGTTGATTTGGCAGAGACCCAGTACTTC. Amino acids: CSVDLAETQYF.

The rearrangement uses TRBV2 and TRBJ2-1; unclear D gene. Trimming cost V 4 bases and J 13 bases, with 14 bases left between them. The length of the CDR3 is 12 residues. Per the germline V gene, CDR1 is SNHLY and CDR2 is FYNNEI. The CDR3 DNA reads as TGTGCCAGCAGTGGAAGTCAAGAGACCCAGTTCTTC. Amino acids: CASSGSQETQFF.

The chain combines TRBV29-1 with TRBJ2-1; tentatively, D is TRBD1 (7 bases). The CDR3 runs to 18 residues. Trimming took 7 bases from V and 6 from J, leaving 31 bases between them. Per germline, CDR1 SQVTM and CDR2 ANQGSEA. CDR3 sequence reads: CSADGGIIGGQGGNEQFF. Written as DNA, the CDR3 is TGCAGCGCCGATGGGGGTATAATCGGTGGGCAGGGGGGCAATGAGCAGTTCTTC.

This clonotype was picked up a small number of times. The V call is TRBV29-1, the J call TRBJ2-4, with 14 nucleotides matching TRBD2. Germline V CDR1 and CDR2: SQVTM, ANQGSEA. CDR3 size: 15 residues. V lost 3 bases, J lost 13 bases, and 11 bases stayed unmatched. CDR3 DNA: TGCAGCGTTGACCCTGGACTAGCGGGAGGAGGTGAGCAGTACTTC. Protein sequence: CSVDPGLAGGGEQYF.